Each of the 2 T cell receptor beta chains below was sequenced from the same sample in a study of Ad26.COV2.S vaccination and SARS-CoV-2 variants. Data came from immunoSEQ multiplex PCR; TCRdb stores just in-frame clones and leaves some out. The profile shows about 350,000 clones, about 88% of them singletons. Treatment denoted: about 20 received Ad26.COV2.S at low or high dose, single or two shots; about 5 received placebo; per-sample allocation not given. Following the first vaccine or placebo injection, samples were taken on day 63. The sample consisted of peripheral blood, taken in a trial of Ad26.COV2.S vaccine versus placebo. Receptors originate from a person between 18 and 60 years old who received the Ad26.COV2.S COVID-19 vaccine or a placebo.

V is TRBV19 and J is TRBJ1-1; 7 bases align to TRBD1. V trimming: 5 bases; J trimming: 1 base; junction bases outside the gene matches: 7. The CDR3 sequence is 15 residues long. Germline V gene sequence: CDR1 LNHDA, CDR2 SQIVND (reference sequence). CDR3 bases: TGTGCCAGTAGTGTACAGACAGGGACGAACACTGAAGCTTTCTTT. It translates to CASSVQTGTNTEAFF.

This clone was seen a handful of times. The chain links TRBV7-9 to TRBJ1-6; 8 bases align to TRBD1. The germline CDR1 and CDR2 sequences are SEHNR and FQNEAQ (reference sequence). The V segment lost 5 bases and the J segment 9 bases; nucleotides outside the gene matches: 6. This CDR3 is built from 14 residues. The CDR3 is CASSNGQGTSPLHF. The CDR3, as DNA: TGTGCCAGCAGCAATGGACAGGGCACTTCACCCCTCCACTTT.